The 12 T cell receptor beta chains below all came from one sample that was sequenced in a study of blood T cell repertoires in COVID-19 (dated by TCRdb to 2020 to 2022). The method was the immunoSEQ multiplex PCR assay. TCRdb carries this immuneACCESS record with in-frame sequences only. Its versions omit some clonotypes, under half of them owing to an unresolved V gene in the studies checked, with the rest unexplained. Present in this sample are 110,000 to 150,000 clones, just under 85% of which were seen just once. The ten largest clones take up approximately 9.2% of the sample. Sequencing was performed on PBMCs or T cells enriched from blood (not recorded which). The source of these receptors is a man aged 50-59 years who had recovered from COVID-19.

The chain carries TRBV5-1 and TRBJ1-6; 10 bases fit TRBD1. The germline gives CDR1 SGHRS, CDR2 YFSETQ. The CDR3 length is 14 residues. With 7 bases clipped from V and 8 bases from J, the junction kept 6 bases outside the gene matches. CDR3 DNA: TGCGCCAGCGACACAGGACAGGGGGATTCACCCCTCCACTTT. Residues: CASDTGQGDSPLHF.

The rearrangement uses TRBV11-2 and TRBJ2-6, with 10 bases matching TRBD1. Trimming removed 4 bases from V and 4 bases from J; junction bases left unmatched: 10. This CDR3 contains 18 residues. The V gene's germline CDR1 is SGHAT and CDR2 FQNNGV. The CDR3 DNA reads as TGTGCCAGCAGCTCCTTCGGGACAGGGGCCACCGGGGCCAACGTCCTGACTTTC. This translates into CASSSFGTGATGANVLTF.

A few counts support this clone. In DNA, the CDR3 is TGCGCCAGCAGCTTGGTCGGACAGTCGAACACTGAAGCTTTCTTT. Encoded protein: CASSLVGQSNTEAFF. V and J are TRBV5-1 and TRBJ1-1, with a weak D call TRBD1 (6 bases). CDR1 and CDR2 from the germline V gene are SGHRS and YFSETQ. This CDR3 is 15 amino acids long. V was clipped by 0 bases and J by 1 base, with 10 bases between them.

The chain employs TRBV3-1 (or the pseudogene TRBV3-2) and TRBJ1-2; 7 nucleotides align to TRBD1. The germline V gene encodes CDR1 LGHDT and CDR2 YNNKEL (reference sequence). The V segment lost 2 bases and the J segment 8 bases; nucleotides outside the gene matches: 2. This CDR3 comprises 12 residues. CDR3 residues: CASSQQGGGYTF. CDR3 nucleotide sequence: TGTGCCAGCAGCCAACAGGGGGGCGGCTACACCTTC.

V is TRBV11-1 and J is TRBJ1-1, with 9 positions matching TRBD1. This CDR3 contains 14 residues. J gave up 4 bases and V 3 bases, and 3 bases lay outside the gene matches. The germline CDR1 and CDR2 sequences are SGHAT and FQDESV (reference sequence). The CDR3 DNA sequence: TGTGCCAGCAGCTTGCTGACAGGGGGCACTGAAGCTTTCTTT. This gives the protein CASSLLTGGTEAFF.

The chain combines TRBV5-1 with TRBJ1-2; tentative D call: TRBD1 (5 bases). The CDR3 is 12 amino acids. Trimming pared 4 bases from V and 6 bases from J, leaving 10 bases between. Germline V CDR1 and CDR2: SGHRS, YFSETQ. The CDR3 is CASSRIQDGYTF. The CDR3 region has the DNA TGCGCCAGCAGCCGGATACAGGATGGCTACACCTTC.

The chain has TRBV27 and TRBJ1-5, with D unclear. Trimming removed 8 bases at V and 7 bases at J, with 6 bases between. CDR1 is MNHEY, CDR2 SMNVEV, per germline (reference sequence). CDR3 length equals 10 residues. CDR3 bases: TGTGCCAGCGGAGGCCAGCCCCAGCATTTT. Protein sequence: CASGGQPQHF.

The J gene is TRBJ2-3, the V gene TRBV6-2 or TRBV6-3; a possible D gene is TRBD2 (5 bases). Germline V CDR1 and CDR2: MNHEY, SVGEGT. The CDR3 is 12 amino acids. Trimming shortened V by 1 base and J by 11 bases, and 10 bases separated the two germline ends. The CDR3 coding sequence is TGTGCCAGCAGTTACTTGAGGGATGGGCAGTATTTT. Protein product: CASSYLRDGQYF.

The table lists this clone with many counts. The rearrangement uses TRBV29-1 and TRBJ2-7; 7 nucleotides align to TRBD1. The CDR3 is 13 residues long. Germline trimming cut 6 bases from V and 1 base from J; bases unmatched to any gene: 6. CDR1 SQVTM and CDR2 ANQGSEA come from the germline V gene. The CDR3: CSVLSTGSYEQYF. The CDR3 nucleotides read TGCAGCGTCCTTTCGACAGGGTCCTACGAGCAGTACTTC.

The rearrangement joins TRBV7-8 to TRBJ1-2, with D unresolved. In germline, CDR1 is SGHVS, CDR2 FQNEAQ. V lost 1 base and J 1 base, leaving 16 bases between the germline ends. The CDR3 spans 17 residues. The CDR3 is CASSLDASGVINYGYTF. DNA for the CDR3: TGTGCCAGCAGCTTAGATGCTTCCGGGGTAATTAACTATGGCTACACCTTC.

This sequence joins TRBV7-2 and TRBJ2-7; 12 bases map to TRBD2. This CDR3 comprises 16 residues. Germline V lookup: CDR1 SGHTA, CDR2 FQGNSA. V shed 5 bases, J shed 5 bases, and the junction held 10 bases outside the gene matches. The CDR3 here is CASSRHPTSGGNEQYF. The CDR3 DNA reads TGTGCCAGCAGCCGTCACCCCACTAGCGGGGGGAACGAGCAGTACTTC.

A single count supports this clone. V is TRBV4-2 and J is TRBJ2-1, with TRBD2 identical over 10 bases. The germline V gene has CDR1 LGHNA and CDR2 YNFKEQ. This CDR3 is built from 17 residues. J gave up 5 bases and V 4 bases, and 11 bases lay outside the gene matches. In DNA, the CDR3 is TGTGCCAGCAGCCGGGGGGACTCTAGCGGGGGTCACAATGAGCAGTTCTTC. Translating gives CASSRGDSSGGHNEQFF.